Following are 22 T cell receptor beta chains from one sample sequenced in a study of blood T cell repertoires in COVID-19. Measured with immunoSEQ multiplex PCR; TCRdb has only the in-frame clones, and not every one. The sample records around 150,000 clones, 84% being singletons. Sequencing input: peripheral blood. The receptors here all came from a man aged 65 to 79 with acute or convalescent COVID-19.

The chain combines TRBV28 with TRBJ2-7; a possible D gene is TRBD1 (5 bases). The CDR3 covers 13 residues. Trimming removed 5 bases from V and 6 bases from J, with 14 bases in between. Per germline, CDR1 MDHEN and CDR2 SYDVKM. The CDR3 sequence is CASSPGLRAEQYF. As DNA, the CDR3 is TGTGCCAGCAGTCCCGGCCTCAGGGCCGAGCAGTACTTC. The variable domain in full, with the rest retrieved from reference TRBV28 and TRBJ2-7, is DVKVTQSSRYLVKRTGEKVFLECVQDMDHENMFWYRQDPGLGLRLIYFSYDVKMKEKGDIPEGYSVSREKKERFSLILESASTNQTSMYLCASSPGLRAEQYFGPGTRLTVT.

The rearrangement uses TRBV4-2 and TRBJ1-5, with D possibly matching TRBD1 (5 bases). Between the trimmed V and J ends, which lost 0 bases and 5 bases, there was a span of 14 bases. The CDR3 is made up of 16 amino acids. Per germline, CDR1 LGHNA and CDR2 YNFKEQ. The CDR3 sequence: CASSQEAGRVDQPQHF. For the CDR3, the DNA is TGTGCCAGCAGCCAAGAAGCGGGCAGGGTGGATCAGCCCCAGCATTTT.

The chain links TRBV7-9 to TRBJ2-7, with 8 bases that match TRBD1. CDR3 size: 16 residues. Unmatched junction bases numbered 15, after V lost 8 bases and J lost 3 bases. In germline, CDR1 is SEHNR, CDR2 FQNEAQ (reference sequence). CDR3 sequence reads: CASSPLPGQAIYEQYF. CDR3 sequence (DNA): TGTGCCAGCTCCCCCCTCCCGGGACAGGCGATCTACGAGCAGTACTTC.

This rearrangement joins TRBV7-2 to TRBJ2-4, with TRBD2 identical over 8 bases. Unmatched junction bases numbered 6, after V lost 1 base and J lost 7 bases. Germline V gene lookup returns CDR1 SGHTA and CDR2 FQGNSA. This CDR3 has 15 residues. The CDR3: CASSLGSTGGNIQYF. The CDR3 DNA reads as TGTGCCAGCAGCTTAGGTTCGACGGGAGGGAACATTCAGTACTTC.

This sequence joins TRBV6-1 and TRBJ2-3; 10 bases are shared with TRBD2. Germline loops: CDR1 MNHNS, CDR2 SASEGT. J was trimmed by 3 bases and V by 0 bases; bases with no gene match: 3. The CDR3 extends over 16 amino acids. CDR3 bases: TGTGCCAGCAGTGAAGCGAGCGGGGGGGGAACAGATACGCAGTATTTT. Translated: CASSEASGGGTDTQYF.

This chain links TRBV19 with TRBJ1-6; 10 bases agree with TRBD1. The CDR3 spans 13 residues. V trimming: 7 bases; J trimming: 8 bases; junction bases outside the gene matches: 2. From germline, CDR1 is LNHDA and CDR2 SQIVND (reference sequence). Written as DNA, the CDR3 is TGTGCCAGTACCGGGACAGGGGATTCACCCCTCCACTTT. As protein: CASTGTGDSPLHF.

CDR3 region: CASSLQGAYEQYF. The DNA of the CDR3 is TGCGCCAGCAGCTTACAGGGGGCGTACGAGCAGTACTTC. This sequence joins TRBV5-1 and TRBJ2-7, with 9 positions matching TRBD1. V lost 2 bases to trimming and J lost 4 bases; unmatched junction nucleotides: 1. Germline CDR1 SGHRS, CDR2 YFSETQ. The CDR3 extends over 13 amino acids.

The rearrangement uses TRBV5-6 and TRBJ1-4; maybe TRBD1 (5 bases). This CDR3 is 15 amino acids long. Germline CDR1 and CDR2: SGHDT and YYEEEE. Trimming took off 4 bases at V and 7 bases at J, with 17 bases between the two ends. The CDR3, as DNA: TGTGCCAGCAGCCGGGGGTCAGGGTTGGGTGAAAAACTGTTTTTT. It codes for CASSRGSGLGEKLFF. Variable domain in full (rest from reference TRBV5-6 and TRBJ1-4): DAGVTQSPTHLIKTRGQQVTLRCSPKSGHDTVSWYQQALGQGPQFIFQYYEEEERQRGNFPDRFSGHQFPNYSSELNVNALLLGDSALYLCASSRGSGLGEKLFFGSGTQLSVL.

The rearrangement joins TRBV7-3 to TRBJ2-3, with TRBD1 identical over 7 bases. Germline lookup yields CDR1 SGHTA and CDR2 FQGTGA. Trimming removed 2 bases from V and 0 bases from J; junction bases left unmatched: 2. There are 15 residues in the CDR3. CDR3 amino acids: CASSLGTASTDTQYF. CDR3 DNA sequence: TGTGCCAGCAGCTTAGGGACAGCTAGCACAGATACGCAGTATTTT.

This rearrangement joins TRBV2 to TRBJ1-1; 9 bases agree with TRBD1. CDR3 length equals 15 residues. Looked up from germline, CDR1 is SNHLY and CDR2 is FYNNEI. V was clipped by 3 bases and J by 4 bases; unmatched bases: 6. The CDR3 is CASSDLGQGITEAFF. In nucleotides, the CDR3 is TGTGCCAGCAGTGACCTGGGACAGGGTATCACTGAAGCTTTCTTT.

About this clone itself: The identical CDR3 is also encoded by other nucleotide sequences in the sample. The chain has TRBV6-5 and TRBJ1-2; 9 nucleotides match TRBD1. The V gene end was trimmed by 5 bases and the J gene end by 3 bases; junction bases not matched to a gene: 4. The CDR3 runs 14 residues. Germline CDR1 is MNHEY and CDR2 is SVGAGI. CDR3 DNA sequence: TGTGCCAGCAGTCTACAGGGGGCTGACTATGGCTACACCTTC. This translates into CASSLQGADYGYTF.

The chain uses TRBV4-1 and TRBJ1-2; 7 bases line up with TRBD1. The germline V gene encodes CDR1 MGHRA and CDR2 YSYEKL. The junction had 5 bases not matched to a gene; V was cut back by 0 bases and J by 4 bases. The CDR3 contains 15 residues. The CDR3, as DNA: TGCGCCAGCAGCCAAGAGGGACAGTTCTCCTATGGCTACACCTTC. This gives the protein CASSQEGQFSYGYTF.

The gene calls are TRBV3-1 (or the pseudogene TRBV3-2) and TRBJ2-5; 7 bases are shared with TRBD1. Germline CDR1 is LGHDT and CDR2 is YNNKEL (reference sequence). V shed 1 base and J 4 bases; nucleotides not matched to a gene: 6. The CDR3 length is 15 residues. The chain's CDR3 is CASSQGQGRSETQYF. CDR3 bases: TGTGCCAGCAGCCAAGGACAGGGTCGTTCAGAGACCCAGTACTTC.

The chain has TRBV18 and TRBJ2-1; 7 nucleotides agree with TRBD2. Trimming cost V 1 base and J 9 bases; bases outside gene matches: 12. Germline CDR1 and CDR2: KGHSH and LQKENI. The CDR3 sequence is 16 residues long. As DNA, the CDR3 is TGTGCCAGCTCACCACGGGCGGGAGTATCAATGGTTGAGCAGTTCTTC. It specifies CASSPRAGVSMVEQFF. Drawing the rest from reference TRBV18 and TRBJ2-1, the complete variable domain is NAGVMQNPRHLVRRRGQEARLRCSPMKGHSHVYWYRQLPEEGLKFMVYLQKENIIDESGMPKERFSAEFPKEGPSILRIQQVVRGDSAAYFCASSPRAGVSMVEQFFGPGTRLTVL.

This chain links TRBV5-5 with TRBJ2-5; TRBD1 matches at 7 bases. Looked up from germline, CDR1 is SGHKS and CDR2 is YYEKEE (reference sequence). CDR3 size: 14 residues. The V gene end was trimmed by 2 bases and the J gene end by 2 bases; junction bases not matched to a gene: 3. CDR3 loop: CASSFADRQETQYF. DNA for the CDR3: TGTGCCAGCAGCTTTGCGGACAGGCAAGAGACCCAGTACTTC. Combining the CDR3 with reference TRBV5-5 and TRBJ2-5 gives the whole variable domain DAGVTQSPTHLIKTRGQQVTLRCSPISGHKSVSWYQQVLGQGPQFIFQYYEKEERGRGNFPDRFSARQFPNYSSELNVNALLLGDSALYLCASSFADRQETQYFGPGTRLLVL.

The chain couples TRBV15 to TRBJ2-7; possible D gene TRBD1, 6 bases. The germline gives CDR1 LNHNV, CDR2 YYDKDF (reference sequence). The CDR3 extends over 17 amino acids. The ends were cut back, 2 bases at V and 3 bases at J, with 20 bases in the middle. The CDR3, as DNA: TGTGCCACCAGCAGATCCCGAGACAGCCAGGGGTACTACGAGCAGTACTTC. It encodes CATSRSRDSQGYYEQYF.

This chain links TRBV19 with TRBJ2-3; the D is unclear. The V end lost 6 bases, the J end lost 6 bases, and 10 bases lay between the germline ends. The V gene's germline CDR1 is LNHDA and CDR2 SQIVND (reference sequence). The CDR3 sequence is 12 residues long. The CDR3 reads CASRRPPDTQYF. In nucleotides, the CDR3 is TGTGCCAGTAGGCGCCCCCCGGATACGCAGTATTTT.

This chain joins TRBV5-1 and TRBJ2-6; D is ambiguous. The CDR3 consists of 17 residues. Deletions cut 1 base from V and 0 bases from J, with 11 bases between. Per germline, CDR1 SGHRS and CDR2 YFSETQ. The CDR3 here is CASSLTARNSGANVLTF. The CDR3 DNA is TGCGCCAGCAGCTTGACTGCTAGGAACTCTGGGGCCAACGTCCTGACTTTC. The whole variable domain, filled in from reference TRBV5-1 and TRBJ2-6, reads KAGVTQTPRYLIKTRGQQVTLSCSPISGHRSVSWYQQTPGQGLQFLFEYFSETQRNKGNFPGRFSGRQFSNSRSEMNVSTLELGDSALYLCASSLTARNSGANVLTFGAGSRLTVL.

The rearrangement joins TRBV5-4 to TRBJ2-3; D might be TRBD2 (6 bases). In germline, CDR1 is SGHNT, CDR2 YYREEE (reference sequence). This CDR3 is 16 amino acids long. V lost 0 bases and J lost 4, with 15 bases in between. The chain's CDR3 is CASSLGVLGLSDTQYF. The CDR3 nucleotides read TGTGCCAGCAGCTTGGGTGTTCTGGGACTTTCAGATACGCAGTATTTT.

This sequence joins TRBV24-1 and TRBJ2-2, with D perhaps TRBD2 (6 bases). The germline CDR1 and CDR2 sequences are KGHDR and SFDVKD. V was shortened by 4 bases and J by 3 bases, with 8 bases between the two germline ends. CDR3 length: 14 amino acids. CDR3 sequence reads: CATSEGGYTGELFF. The CDR3, as DNA: TGTGCCACCAGTGAGGGGGGTTACACCGGGGAGCTGTTTTTT.

CDR3 region: CASSPLVLAGEGEQYF. The CDR3 DNA follows: TGTGCCAGCAGCCCACTCGTTCTAGCGGGAGAGGGCGAGCAGTACTTC. The chain recombines TRBV3-1 (or the pseudogene TRBV3-2) with TRBJ2-7; TRBD2 matches at 10 bases. The CDR3 sequence is 16 residues long. V shed 4 bases, J shed 6 bases, and the junction held 12 bases outside the gene matches. CDR1 is LGHDT, CDR2 YNNKEL, per germline (reference sequence).

This chain connects TRBV5-1 to TRBJ2-3; 15 bases are shared with TRBD2. Trimming removed 4 bases from V and 5 bases from J; junction bases left unmatched: 8. The CDR3 has 17 amino acids. Germline CDR1 is SGHRS and CDR2 is YFSETQ. CDR3 loop: CASSRGLAGGHGDTQYF. CDR3 DNA sequence: TGCGCCAGCAGCCGGGGACTAGCGGGAGGCCATGGAGATACGCAGTATTTT.